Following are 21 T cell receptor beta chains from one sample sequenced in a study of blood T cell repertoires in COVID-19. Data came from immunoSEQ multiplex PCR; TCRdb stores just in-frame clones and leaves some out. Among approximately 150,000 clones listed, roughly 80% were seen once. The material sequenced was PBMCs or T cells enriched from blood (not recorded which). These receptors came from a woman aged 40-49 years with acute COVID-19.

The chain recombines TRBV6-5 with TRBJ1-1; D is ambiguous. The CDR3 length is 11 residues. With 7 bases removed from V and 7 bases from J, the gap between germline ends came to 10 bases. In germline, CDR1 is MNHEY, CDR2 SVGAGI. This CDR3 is CASTDSVEAFF. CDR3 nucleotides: TGTGCCAGCACCGACTCTGTTGAAGCTTTCTTT.

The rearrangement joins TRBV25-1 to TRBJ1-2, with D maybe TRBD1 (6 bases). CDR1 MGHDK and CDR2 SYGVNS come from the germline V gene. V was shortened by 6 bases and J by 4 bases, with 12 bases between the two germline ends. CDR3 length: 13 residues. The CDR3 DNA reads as TGTGCCAGCAGCAAGACAGGCGTCTATGGCTACACCTTC. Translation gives CASSKTGVYGYTF.

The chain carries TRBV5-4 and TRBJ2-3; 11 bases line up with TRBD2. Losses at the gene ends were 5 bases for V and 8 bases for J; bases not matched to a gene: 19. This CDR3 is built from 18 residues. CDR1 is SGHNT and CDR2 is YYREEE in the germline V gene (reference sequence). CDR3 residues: CASSRTPGLAEGSRTQYF. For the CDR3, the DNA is TGTGCCAGCAGTCGTACCCCGGGACTAGCGGAGGGGTCGCGTACGCAGTATTTT.

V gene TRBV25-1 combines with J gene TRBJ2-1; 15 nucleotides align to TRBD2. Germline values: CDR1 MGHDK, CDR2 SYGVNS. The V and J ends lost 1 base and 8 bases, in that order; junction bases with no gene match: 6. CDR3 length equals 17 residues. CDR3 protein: CASSELGTSGRTDEQFF. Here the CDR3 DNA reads TGTGCCAGCAGTGAATTGGGGACTAGCGGGAGGACCGATGAGCAGTTCTTC.

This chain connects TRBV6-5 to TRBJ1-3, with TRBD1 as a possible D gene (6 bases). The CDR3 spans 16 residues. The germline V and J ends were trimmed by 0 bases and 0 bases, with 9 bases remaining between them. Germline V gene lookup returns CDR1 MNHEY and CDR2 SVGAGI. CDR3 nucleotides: TGTGCCAGCAGTTACTCCGGACAGAACTCTGGAAACACCATATATTTT. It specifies CASSYSGQNSGNTIYF.

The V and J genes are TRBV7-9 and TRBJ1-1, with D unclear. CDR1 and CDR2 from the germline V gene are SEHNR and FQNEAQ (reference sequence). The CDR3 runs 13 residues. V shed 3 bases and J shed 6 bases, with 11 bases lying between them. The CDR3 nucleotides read TGTGCCAGCAGCTTCGACTTTAACCCTGAAGCTTTCTTT. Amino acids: CASSFDFNPEAFF. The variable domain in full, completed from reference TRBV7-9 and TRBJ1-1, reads DTGVSQNPRHKITKRGQNVTFRCDPISEHNRLYWYRQTLGQGPEFLTYFQNEAQLEKSRLLSDRFSAERPKGSFSTLEIQRTEQGDSAMYLCASSFDFNPEAFFGQGTRLTVV.

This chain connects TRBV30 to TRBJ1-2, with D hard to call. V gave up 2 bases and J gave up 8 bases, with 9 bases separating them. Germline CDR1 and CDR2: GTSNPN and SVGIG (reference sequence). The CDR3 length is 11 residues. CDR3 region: CAWSSGGGYTF. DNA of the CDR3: TGTGCCTGGAGTAGTGGTGGCGGCTACACCTTC.

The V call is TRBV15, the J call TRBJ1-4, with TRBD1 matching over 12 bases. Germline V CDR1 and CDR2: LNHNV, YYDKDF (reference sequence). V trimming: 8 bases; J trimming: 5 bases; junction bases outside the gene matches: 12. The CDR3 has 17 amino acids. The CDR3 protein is CATDEGGQGASNEKLFF. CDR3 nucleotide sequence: TGTGCCACCGACGAGGGGGGACAGGGGGCATCGAATGAAAAACTGTTTTTT.

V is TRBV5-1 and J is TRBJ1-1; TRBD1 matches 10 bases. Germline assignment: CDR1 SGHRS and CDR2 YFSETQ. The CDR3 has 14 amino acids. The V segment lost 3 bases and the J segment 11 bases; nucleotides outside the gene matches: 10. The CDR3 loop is CASSSTGTGVDAFF. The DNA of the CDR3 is TGCGCCAGCAGCTCTACCGGGACAGGGGTCGATGCTTTCTTT. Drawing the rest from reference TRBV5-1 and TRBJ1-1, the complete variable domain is KAGVTQTPRYLIKTRGQQVTLSCSPISGHRSVSWYQQTPGQGLQFLFEYFSETQRNKGNFPGRFSGRQFSNSRSEMNVSTLELGDSALYLCASSSTGTGVDAFFGQGTRLTVV.

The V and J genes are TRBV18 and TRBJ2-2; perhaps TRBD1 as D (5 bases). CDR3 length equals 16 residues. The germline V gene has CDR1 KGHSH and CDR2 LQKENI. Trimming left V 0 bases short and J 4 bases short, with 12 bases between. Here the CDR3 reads CASSPPNDQGTGELFF. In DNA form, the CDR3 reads TGTGCCAGCTCACCACCAAATGATCAGGGCACCGGGGAGCTGTTTTTT.

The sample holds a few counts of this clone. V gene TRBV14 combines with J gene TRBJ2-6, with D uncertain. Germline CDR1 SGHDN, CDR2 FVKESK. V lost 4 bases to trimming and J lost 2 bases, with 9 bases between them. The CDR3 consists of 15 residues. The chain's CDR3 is CASSLRRTGANVLTF. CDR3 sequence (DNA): TGTGCCAGCAGCCTGAGGAGAACTGGGGCCAACGTCCTGACTTTC.

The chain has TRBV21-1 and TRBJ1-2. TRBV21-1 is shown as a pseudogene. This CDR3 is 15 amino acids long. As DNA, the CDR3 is TGTGCCAGCAGCAAAACATGGGGGGGCGCCGATGGCTACACCTTC. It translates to CASSKTWGGADGYTF.

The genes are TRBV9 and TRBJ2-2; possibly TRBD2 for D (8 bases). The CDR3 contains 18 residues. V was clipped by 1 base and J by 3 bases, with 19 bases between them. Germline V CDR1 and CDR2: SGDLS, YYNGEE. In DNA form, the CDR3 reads TGTGCCAGCAGCGTAAGGGCCTTAGCGGGACAGCACACCGGGGAGCTGTTTTTT. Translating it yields CASSVRALAGQHTGELFF.

The CDR3, as DNA: TGTGCCAGCAGCCAAACTCCCAGGGGGGAAGATACGCAGTATTTT. The encoded protein is CASSQTPRGEDTQYF. J is TRBJ2-3 and V is TRBV4-2, with D perhaps TRBD1 (7 bases). Germline-derived CDR1 and CDR2 are LGHNA and YNFKEQ. CDR3 length equals 15 residues. Trimming cost V 2 bases and J 5 bases, with 14 bases left between them.

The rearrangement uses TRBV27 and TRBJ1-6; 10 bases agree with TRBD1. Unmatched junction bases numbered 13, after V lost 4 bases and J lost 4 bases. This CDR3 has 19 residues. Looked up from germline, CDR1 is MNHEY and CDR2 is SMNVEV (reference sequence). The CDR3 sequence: CASSSRTGGTVNYNSPLHF. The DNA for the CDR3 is TGTGCCAGCAGTTCCCGGACAGGGGGAACGGTGAATTATAATTCACCCCTCCACTTT.

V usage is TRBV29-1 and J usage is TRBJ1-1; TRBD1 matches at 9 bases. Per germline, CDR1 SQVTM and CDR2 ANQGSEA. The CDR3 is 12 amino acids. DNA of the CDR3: TGCAGGGGGACAGGGTGGAGGGGTGAAGCTTTCTTT. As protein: CRGTGWRGEAFF.

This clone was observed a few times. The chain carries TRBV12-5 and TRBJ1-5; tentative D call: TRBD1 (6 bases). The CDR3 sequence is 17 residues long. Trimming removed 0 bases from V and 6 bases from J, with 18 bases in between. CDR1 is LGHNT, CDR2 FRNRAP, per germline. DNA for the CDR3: TGTGCTAGTGGTTTGGTCACGGGGGCGGGGGCTATTCAGCCCCAGCATTTT. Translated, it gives CASGLVTGAGAIQPQHF. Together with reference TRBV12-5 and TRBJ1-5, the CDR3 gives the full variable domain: DARVTQTPRHKVTEMGQEVTMRCQPILGHNTVFWYRQTMMQGLELLAYFRNRAPLDDSGMPKDRFSAEMPDATLATLKIQPSEPRDSAVYFCASGLVTGAGAIQPQHFGDGTRLSIL.

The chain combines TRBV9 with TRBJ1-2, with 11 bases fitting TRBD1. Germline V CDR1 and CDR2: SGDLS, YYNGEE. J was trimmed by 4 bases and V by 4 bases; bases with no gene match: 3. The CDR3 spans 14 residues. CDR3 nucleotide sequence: TGTGCCAGCAGCTTTGGGACAGGGGGCTATGGCTACACCTTC. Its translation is CASSFGTGGYGYTF.

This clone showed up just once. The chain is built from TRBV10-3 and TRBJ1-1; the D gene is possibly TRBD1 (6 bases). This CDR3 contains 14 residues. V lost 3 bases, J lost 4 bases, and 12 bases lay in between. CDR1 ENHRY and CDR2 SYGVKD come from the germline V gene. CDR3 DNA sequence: TGTGCCATCAGTGATTCATGGGGGCTCACTGAAGCTTTCTTT. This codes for CAISDSWGLTEAFF.

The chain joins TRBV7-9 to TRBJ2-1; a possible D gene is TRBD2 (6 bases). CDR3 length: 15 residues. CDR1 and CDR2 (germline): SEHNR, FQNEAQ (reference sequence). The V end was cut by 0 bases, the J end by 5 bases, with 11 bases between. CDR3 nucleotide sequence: TGTGCCAGCAGCTTAGCCGGGGCGGGAAACAATGAGCAGTTCTTC. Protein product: CASSLAGAGNNEQFF.

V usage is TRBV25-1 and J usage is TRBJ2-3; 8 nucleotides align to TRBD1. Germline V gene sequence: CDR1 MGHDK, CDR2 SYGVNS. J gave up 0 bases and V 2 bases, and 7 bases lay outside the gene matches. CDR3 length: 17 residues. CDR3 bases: TGTGCCAGCAGTGAAGTCTGGACAGGGCCTAGCACAGATACGCAGTATTTT. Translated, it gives CASSEVWTGPSTDTQYF. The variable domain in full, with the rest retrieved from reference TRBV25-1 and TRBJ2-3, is EADIYQTPRYLVIGTGKKITLECSQTMGHDKMYWYQQDPGMELHLIHYSYGVNSTEKGDLSSESTVSRIRTEHFPLTLESARPSHTSQYLCASSEVWTGPSTDTQYFGPGTRLTVL.